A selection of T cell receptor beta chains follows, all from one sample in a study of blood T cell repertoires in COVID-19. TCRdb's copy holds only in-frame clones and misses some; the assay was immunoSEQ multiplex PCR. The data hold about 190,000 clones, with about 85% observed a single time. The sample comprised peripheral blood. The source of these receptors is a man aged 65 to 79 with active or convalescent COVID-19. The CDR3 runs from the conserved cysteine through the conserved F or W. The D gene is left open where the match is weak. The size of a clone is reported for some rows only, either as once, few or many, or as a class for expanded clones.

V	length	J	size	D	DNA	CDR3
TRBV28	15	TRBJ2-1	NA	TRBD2	TGTGCCAGCAGCTTGACTAGCGGGAGAGCAAATGAGCAGTTCTTC	CASSLTSGRANEQFF
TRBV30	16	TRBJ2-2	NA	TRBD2	TGTGCCTGGACCCCACGACTAGCGGGAAACACCGGGGAGCTGTTTTTT	CAWTPRLAGNTGELFF
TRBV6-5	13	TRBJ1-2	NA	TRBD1	TGTGCCAGCGGGTACAGGGGTAACTATGGCTACACCTTC	CASGYRGNYGYTF
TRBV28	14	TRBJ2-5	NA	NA	TGTGCCAGCAGCCGGACAGAGAGGGGGAAGACCCAGTACTTC	CASSRTERGKTQYF
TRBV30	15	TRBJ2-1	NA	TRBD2	TGTGCCTGGAGCCCTAGCGGGGGACCCTACAATGAGCAGTTCTTC	CAWSPSGGPYNEQFF
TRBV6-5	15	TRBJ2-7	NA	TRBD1	TGTGCCAGCAGTTACTTGACAGGGGGCGACTACGAGCAGTACTTC	CASSYLTGGDYEQYF
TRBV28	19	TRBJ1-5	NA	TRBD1	TGTGCCAGCAGTACAGGGGGCCCGCCCCGTCTTTATAGCAATCAGCCCCAGCATTTT	CASSTGGPPRLYSNQPQHF
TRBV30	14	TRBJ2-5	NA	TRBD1	TGTGCCTGGAGTACTGGGACAGGGTCGGGGACCCAGTACTTC	CAWSTGTGSGTQYF
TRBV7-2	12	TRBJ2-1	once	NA	TGTGCCAGCAGCTTGGGGAGGCGGGTGCAGTTCTTC	CASSLGRRVQFF
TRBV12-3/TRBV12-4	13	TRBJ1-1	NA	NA	TGTGCCAGCAGCGTAGGAGTAAACACTGAAGCTTTCTTT	CASSVGVNTEAFF
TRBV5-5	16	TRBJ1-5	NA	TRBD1	TGTGCCAGCAGCCTTGTAGGGACAGGGAGCAATCAGCCCCAGCATTTT	CASSLVGTGSNQPQHF
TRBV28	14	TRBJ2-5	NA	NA	TGTGCCAGCAGTTTACTCCTAGTAGGAGAGACCCAGTACTTC	CASSLLLVGETQYF
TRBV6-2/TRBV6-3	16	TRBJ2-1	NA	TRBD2	TGTGCCAGCAGTTACTTAGCGGGAGTTTCCTACAATGAGCAGTTCTTC	CASSYLAGVSYNEQFF
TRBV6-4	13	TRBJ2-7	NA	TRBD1	TGTGCCAGCAGTGACCGCGACAGGGGTGGGGTGTACTTC	CASSDRDRGGVYF
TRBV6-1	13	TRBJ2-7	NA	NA	TGTGCCAGCAGTGAATGGGACACCTACGAGCAGTACTTC	CASSEWDTYEQYF
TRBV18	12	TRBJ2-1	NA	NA	TGTGCCAGCTCACCTTTCGCGGACAGTATGTTCTTC	CASSPFADSMFF
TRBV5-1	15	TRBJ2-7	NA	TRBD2	TGCGCCAGCAGCTTGTCAAGTTTTGGCGGGGGGGAGCAGTACTTC	CASSLSSFGGGEQYF
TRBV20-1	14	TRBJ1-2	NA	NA	TGCAGTGCTAGTGGCGGCGGCCGGGGTTACAGCTACACCTTC	CSASGGGRGYSYTF
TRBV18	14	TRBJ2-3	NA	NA	TGTGCCAGCTCACCCCGGGACTTCACAGATACGCAGTATTTT	CASSPRDFTDTQYF
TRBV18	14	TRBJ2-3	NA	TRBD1	TGTGCCAGCTCACCGGGACAGAGCACAGATACGCAGTATTTT	CASSPGQSTDTQYF
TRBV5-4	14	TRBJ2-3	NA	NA	TGTGCCAGCAGCTTGGGTCTATCCACAGATACGCAGTATTTT	CASSLGLSTDTQYF
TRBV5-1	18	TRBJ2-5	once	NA	TGCGCCAGCAGCCGCGCCCCCGGGGTCCTCGGGCCGGAAGAGACCCAGTACTTC	CASSRAPGVLGPEETQYF
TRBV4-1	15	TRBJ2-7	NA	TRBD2	TGCGCCAGCAGCCCAGAGGGGAGGGAATCCTACGAGCAGTACTTC	CASSPEGRESYEQYF
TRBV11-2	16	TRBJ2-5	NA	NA	TGTGCCAGCAGCTTAGGGTCCTTCGGAAGGGGGGAGACCCAGTACTTC	CASSLGSFGRGETQYF
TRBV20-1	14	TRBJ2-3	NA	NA	TGCAGTGCTAGTAGGTCAGGGGCAAGGGATACGCAGTATTTT	CSASRSGARDTQYF
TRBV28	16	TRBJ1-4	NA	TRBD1	TGTGCCAGCAGTTTACGGAGCCTGACAGGGTATGAAAAACTGTTTTTT	CASSLRSLTGYEKLFF
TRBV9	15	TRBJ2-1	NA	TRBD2	TGTGCCAGCAGCGTTACTAGCGGGACTTACAATGAGCAGTTCTTC	CASSVTSGTYNEQFF
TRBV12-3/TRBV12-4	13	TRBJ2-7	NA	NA	TGTGCCAGCAGTACCGAGAACAGGGACGAGCAGTACTTC	CASSTENRDEQYF
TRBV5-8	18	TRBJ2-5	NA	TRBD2	TGTGCCAGCAGCCGTGGGGAACTAGCGGGGGGCCGCAAGGGGACCCAGTACTTC	CASSRGELAGGRKGTQYF
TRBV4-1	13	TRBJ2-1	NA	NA	TGCGCCAGCAGAGGCAGGGGCTTGGATGAGCAGTTCTTC	CASRGRGLDEQFF
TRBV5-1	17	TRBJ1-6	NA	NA	TGCGCCAGCAGCTCAAGTTCAGGGGACTCCTATAATTCACCCCTCCACTTT	CASSSSSGDSYNSPLHF
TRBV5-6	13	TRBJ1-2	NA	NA	TGTGCCAGCAGCTTGGGAGGGCTCTATGGCTACACCTTC	CASSLGGLYGYTF
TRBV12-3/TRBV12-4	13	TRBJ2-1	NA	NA	TGTGCCAGCACCTCAGTTTGGAGAGACGAGCAGTTCTTC	CASTSVWRDEQFF
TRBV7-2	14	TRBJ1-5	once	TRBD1	TGTGCCAGCAGCCAGGGACAGGGGAGTCAGCCCCAGCATTTT	CASSQGQGSQPQHF
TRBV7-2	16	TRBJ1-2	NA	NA	TGTGCCAGCAGCTTATCATTAGACACAGCTAACTATGGCTACACCTTC	CASSLSLDTANYGYTF
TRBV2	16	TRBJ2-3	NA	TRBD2	TGTGCCAGCACCCAATGGGTGGGGGGGTTGACAGATACGCAGTATTTT	CASTQWVGGLTDTQYF
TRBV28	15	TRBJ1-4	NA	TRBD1	TGTGCCAGCAGGCCGACAGGGAGCCCAAATGAAAAACTGTTTTTT	CASRPTGSPNEKLFF
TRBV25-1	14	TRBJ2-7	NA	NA	TGTGCCAGCCAGAGAGAGTCGGGAGCCTACGAGCAGTACTTC	CASQRESGAYEQYF
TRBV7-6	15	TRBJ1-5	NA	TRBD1	TGTGCCAGCAGCTTAGCGCAGGGGGGATATCAGCCCCAGCATTTT	CASSLAQGGYQPQHF
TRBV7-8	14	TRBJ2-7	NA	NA	TGTGCCAGCAGCTTAGCTGACAGCTCCTACGAGCAGTACTTC	CASSLADSSYEQYF
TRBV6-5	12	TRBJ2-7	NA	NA	TGTGCCAGCGGAAACAGGGTTGGCGAGCAGTACTTC	CASGNRVGEQYF
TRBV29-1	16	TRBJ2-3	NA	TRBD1	TGCAGCGTCGTAATACCCGGGACAGTCAGCACAGATACGCAGTATTTT	CSVVIPGTVSTDTQYF
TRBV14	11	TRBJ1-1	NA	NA	TGTGCCAGCAGCCAAGGGAGTGAAGCTTTCTTT	CASSQGSEAFF